The rows below give T cell receptor beta chains drawn from one sample of a study of graft-versus-host responses after intestinal transplantation. Data came from immunoSEQ multiplex PCR; TCRdb stores just in-frame clones and leaves some out. Counted here are 77,000 or so clones, approximately 92% occurring once; the ten biggest clones make up approximately 0.73%. The material was PBMCs, obtained 98 days after intestinal transplantation. These receptors were taken from a human patient who received an intestinal transplant, so some T cells may come from the graft donor. CDR3s include the opening cysteine and the closing phenylalanine or tryptophan. D genes are given only for firm matches.

CDR3 DNA | CDR3 protein | D gene | J gene | V gene
TGTGCCAGCAGCTTGTGGCTAGCCTACGAGCAGTACTTC | CASSLWLAYEQYF | . | TRBJ2-7 | TRBV5-6
TGTGCCAGCAGTGTTCTCAGGGGAGGCGAGCAGTACTTC | CASSVLRGGEQYF | . | TRBJ2-7 | TRBV2
TGTGCCAGCAGCCCCCGCGGAGGGAGTTCTTCTTACGAGCAGTACTTC | CASSPRGGSSSYEQYF | . | TRBJ2-7 | TRBV11-2
TGTGCCAGCAGTTTATTAGCGGGGGGGCCCTTTAATGAGCAGTTCTTC | CASSLLAGGPFNEQFF | TRBD2 | TRBJ2-1 | TRBV27
TGTGCCACCATTCAAGGGTCGGGGGTCACTGAAGCTTTCTTT | CATIQGSGVTEAFF | . | TRBJ1-1 | TRBV19
TGCGCCAGCAGCCAGGGCTTCATCTCTGGGGCCAACGTCCTGACTTTC | CASSQGFISGANVLTF | . | TRBJ2-6 | TRBV4-1
TGTGCCAGCAGTCTCGTTGGCGGGAGCCAAGAGACCCAGTACTTC | CASSLVGGSQETQYF | TRBD2 | TRBJ2-5 | TRBV25-1
TGTGCCAGCAGTGTCCCGGGACTAGTCTACGAGCAGTACTTC | CASSVPGLVYEQYF | TRBD2 | TRBJ2-7 | TRBV6-1
TGTGCCAGTAGTGATAGCGGGTACAATGAGCAGTTCTTC | CASSDSGYNEQFF | TRBD2 | TRBJ2-1 | TRBV19
TGTGCCAGCAGCCCGACAGGACAGGGGATTGGGGATGAGCAGTTCTTC | CASSPTGQGIGDEQFF | TRBD1 | TRBJ2-1 | TRBV7-9
TGCGCCAGCAGCCAACTAGCGGGAGGCTCTCTGGATACGCAGTATTTT | CASSQLAGGSLDTQYF | TRBD2 | TRBJ2-3 | TRBV4-1
TGTGCCAGCAGTGCGCAGCGGGGGGCCGTGGAGACCCAGTACTTC | CASSAQRGAVETQYF | TRBD2 | TRBJ2-5 | TRBV25-1
TGTGCCAGCAGTGAAAGGACGAGGGACGAGCAGTACTTC | CASSERTRDEQYF | . | TRBJ2-7 | TRBV2
TGTGCCAGCAGCCTCGAGGGCAGGGGTTCGCAGTATTTT | CASSLEGRGSQYF | . | TRBJ2-3 | TRBV7-2